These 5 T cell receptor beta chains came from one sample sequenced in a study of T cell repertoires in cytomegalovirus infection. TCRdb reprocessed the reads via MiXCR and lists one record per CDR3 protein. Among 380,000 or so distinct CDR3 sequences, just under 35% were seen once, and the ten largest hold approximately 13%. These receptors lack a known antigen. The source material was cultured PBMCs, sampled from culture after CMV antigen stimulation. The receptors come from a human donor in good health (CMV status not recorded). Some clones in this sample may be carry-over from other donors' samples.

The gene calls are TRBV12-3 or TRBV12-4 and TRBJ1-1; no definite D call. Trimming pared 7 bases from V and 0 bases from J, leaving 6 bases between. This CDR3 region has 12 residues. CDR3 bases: TGTGCCAGCAACCGACTGAACACTGAAGCTTTCTTT. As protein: CASNRLNTEAFF.

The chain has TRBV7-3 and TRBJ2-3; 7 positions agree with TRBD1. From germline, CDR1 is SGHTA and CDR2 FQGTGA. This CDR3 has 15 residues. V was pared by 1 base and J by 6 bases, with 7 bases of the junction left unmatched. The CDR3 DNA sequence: TGTGCCAGCAGCTTAAATACAGGGGCTTGGGATACGCAGTATTTT. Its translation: CASSLNTGAWDTQYF.

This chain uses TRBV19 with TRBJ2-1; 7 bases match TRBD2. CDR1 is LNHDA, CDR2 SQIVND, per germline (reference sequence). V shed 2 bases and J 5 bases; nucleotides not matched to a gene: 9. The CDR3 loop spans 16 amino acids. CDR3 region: CASSIYGGSVNNEQFF. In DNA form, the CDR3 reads TGTGCCAGTAGTATATACGGCGGGAGTGTCAACAATGAGCAGTTCTTC.

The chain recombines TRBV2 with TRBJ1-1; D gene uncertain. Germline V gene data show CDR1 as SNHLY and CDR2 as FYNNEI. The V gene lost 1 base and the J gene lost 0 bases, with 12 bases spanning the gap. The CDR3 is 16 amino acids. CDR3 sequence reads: CASSEVRGRVNTEAFF. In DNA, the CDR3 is TGTGCCAGCAGTGAAGTCCGTGGAAGGGTGAACACTGAAGCTTTCTTT.

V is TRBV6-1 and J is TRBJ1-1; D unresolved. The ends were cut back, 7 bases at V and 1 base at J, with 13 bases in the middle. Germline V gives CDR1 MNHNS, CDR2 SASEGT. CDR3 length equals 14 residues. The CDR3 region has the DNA TGTGCCAGCACCGCGGCGGCAGCGAACACTGAAGCTTTCTTT. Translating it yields CASTAAAANTEAFF.